These 30 T cell receptor beta chains originate from one sample sequenced in a study of T cells in Graves' hyperthyroidism and ophthalmopathy. Amplification targeted TCR beta CDR3 regions from RNA transcripts. TCR CDR3 regions were first amplified by RT-PCR with HTBI primers. TCRdb reprocessed the multiplex PCR reads with MiXCR, giving one entry per CDR3 protein. This sample has some 300,000 distinct CDR3 sequences, with roughly 17% found just once. The sequenced sample was blood. The receptors were sampled from a young man with Graves' hyperthyroidism.

This clonotype came up many times. This sequence joins TRBV11-2 and TRBJ2-4, with 7 bases fitting TRBD1. V was clipped by 5 bases and J by 0 bases; unmatched bases: 10. The CDR3 runs 17 residues. Germline loops: CDR1 SGHAT, CDR2 FQNNGV. The CDR3 coding sequence is TGTGCCAGCAGCCGAACAGGGGACCTCTCAGCCAAAAACATTCAGTACTTC. This sequence encodes CASSRTGDLSAKNIQYF.

V is TRBV9 and J is TRBJ2-7, with 8 bases identical to TRBD1. This CDR3 is built from 15 residues. CDR1 and CDR2 (germline): SGDLS, YYNGEE. Trimming removed 0 bases from V and 7 bases from J; junction bases left unmatched: 9. CDR3 residues: CASSVDQGQGAEQYF. CDR3 coding DNA: TGTGCCAGCAGCGTAGACCAAGGACAGGGCGCTGAGCAGTACTTC.

At least ten counts were recorded for this clonotype. V gene TRBV15 combines with J gene TRBJ1-1; 7 nucleotides match TRBD1. CDR1 and CDR2 from the germline V gene are LNHNV and YYDKDF (reference sequence). V lost 2 bases and J lost 6; bases outside the gene matches: 6. The length of the CDR3 is 14 residues. CDR3 bases: TGTGCCACCAGCAGAACAGGGGAGGGGGCTGAAGCTTTCTTT. The encoded protein is CATSRTGEGAEAFF.

This clonotype was counted many times. V gene TRBV6-1 combines with J gene TRBJ1-1; D is possibly TRBD1 (6 bases). Germline CDR1 MNHNS, CDR2 SASEGT. Trimming removed 6 bases from V and 1 base from J, with 12 bases in between. CDR3 length: 14 residues. The CDR3: CASSQTGTNTEAFF. CDR3 sequence (DNA): TGTGCCAGCAGCCAAACAGGGACGAACACTGAAGCTTTCTTT.

This clonotype was observed a few times. The CDR3 loop reads CASRQDHEQFF. Here the CDR3 DNA reads TGTGCCAGCCGACAGGACCATGAGCAGTTCTTC. The chain joins TRBV11-2 to TRBJ2-1, with D tentatively TRBD1 (6 bases). The V gene lost 8 bases and the J gene lost 8 bases, with 10 bases spanning the gap. CDR3 length equals 11 residues. CDR1 and CDR2 from the germline V gene are SGHAT and FQNNGV.

This clonotype has only a few counts. This rearrangement joins TRBV2 to TRBJ2-2, with D possibly TRBD2 on 6 matching bases. Germline lookup yields CDR1 SNHLY and CDR2 FYNNEI. The CDR3 spans 13 residues. V was shortened by 6 bases and J by 8 bases, with 13 bases between the two germline ends. The CDR3 loop is CASSRWGVGELFF. In nucleotides, the CDR3 is TGTGCCAGCAGCCGATGGGGGGTTGGGGAGCTGTTTTTT. Full variable domain (remainder filled in from reference TRBV2 and TRBJ2-2): EPEVTQTPSHQVTQMGQEVILRCVPISNHLYFYWYRQILGQKVEFLVSFYNNEISEKSEIFDDQFSVERPDGSNFTLKIRSTKLEDSAMYFCASSRWGVGELFFGEGSRLTVL.

This clonotype was seen at least ten times. CDR3 protein: CASRPHEGVGTEAFF. CDR3 coding DNA: TGTGCCAGTCGTCCCCATGAGGGGGTCGGCACTGAAGCTTTCTTT. This sequence joins TRBV12-3 or TRBV12-4 and TRBJ1-1; D perhaps matches TRBD1 (6 bases). CDR3 length equals 15 residues. The V end was cut by 9 bases, the J end by 4 bases, with 21 bases between.

The sample holds a few counts of this clonotype. The chain has TRBV7-2 and TRBJ2-3; 12 nucleotides align to TRBD2. With V trimmed by 5 bases and J by 5 bases, 8 bases remained unmatched. The V gene's germline CDR1 is SGHTA and CDR2 FQGNSA. This CDR3 spans 16 amino acids. For the CDR3, the DNA is TGTGCCAGCAGCACCCTAGCGGGGGGGCAGGGAGATACGCAGTATTTT. This gives the protein CASSTLAGGQGDTQYF.

The rearrangement links TRBV9 to TRBJ1-3; D is possibly TRBD1 (6 bases). V was pared by 3 bases and J by 7 bases, with 20 bases between. The CDR3 is 16 amino acids. Germline CDR1 reads SGDLS; CDR2 reads YYNGEE. The CDR3 reads CASSARGGTIMNTIYF. In DNA, the CDR3 is TGTGCCAGCAGCGCCAGGGGTGGAACCATAATGAACACCATATATTTT.

This chain links TRBV24-1 with TRBJ2-1; 8 bases are shared with TRBD2. The V gene end was trimmed by 4 bases and the J gene end by 6 bases; junction bases not matched to a gene: 13. This CDR3 comprises 17 residues. Germline CDR1 KGHDR, CDR2 SFDVKD. CDR3: CATSDRGIAGSFNEQFF. CDR3 nucleotide sequence: TGTGCCACCAGTGACCGGGGTATAGCGGGGTCGTTCAATGAGCAGTTCTTC.

This clonotype was seen repeatedly, ten times or more. The chain recombines TRBV7-3 with TRBJ1-1, with D unresolved. Germline lookup yields CDR1 SGHTA and CDR2 FQGTGA. The CDR3 spans 15 residues. V shed 4 bases and J shed 0 bases, with 12 bases lying between them. The CDR3 coding sequence is TGTGCCAGCAGCTCCTCGGACGGCATGAACACTGAAGCTTTCTTT. It encodes CASSSSDGMNTEAFF.

The genes are TRBV12-5 and TRBJ1-5, with D unresolved. Germline CDR1 reads LGHNT; CDR2 reads FRNRAP. There are 18 residues in the CDR3. V lost 0 bases, J lost 0 bases, and 15 bases lay in between. CDR3 region: CASGLVLEESGSNQPQHF. DNA for the CDR3: TGTGCTAGTGGTTTGGTACTCGAGGAAAGTGGTAGCAATCAGCCCCAGCATTTT.

This clonotype was counted at least ten times. V and J are TRBV12-3 or TRBV12-4 and TRBJ1-5, with D perhaps matching TRBD1 (5 bases). This CDR3 is 14 amino acids long. V was shortened by 3 bases and J by 9 bases, with 15 bases between the two germline ends. CDR3 amino acids: CASSFDQGTSPQHF. Written as DNA, the CDR3 is TGTGCCAGCAGTTTCGACCAGGGTACGTCGCCCCAGCATTTT.

The chain is built from TRBV3-1 and TRBJ1-5; 7 nucleotides match TRBD1. The CDR3 sequence is 15 residues long. Losses at the gene ends were 1 base for V and 9 bases for J; bases not matched to a gene: 9. Germline V gives CDR1 LGHDT, CDR2 YNNKEL (reference sequence). Here the CDR3 reads CASSQGWDSSGPQHF. DNA for the CDR3: TGTGCCAGCAGCCAAGGTTGGGACAGCTCGGGGCCCCAGCATTTT.

This clonotype was seen more than once but under ten times. The chain is built from TRBV15 and TRBJ2-2, with 8 bases lining up with TRBD1. The CDR3 has 17 amino acids. The germline CDR1 and CDR2 sequences are LNHNV and YYDKDF (reference sequence). After removal of 0 bases from V and 5 bases from J, the junction contained 8 bases not matched to a gene. The CDR3 region has the DNA TGTGCCACCAGCAGAGAGAGGGCAGGGGGCCTAACCGGGGAGCTGTTTTTT. Translated, it gives CATSRERAGGLTGELFF.

This chain links TRBV15 with TRBJ1-5; D is undetermined. Trimming left V 4 bases short and J 6 bases short, with 10 bases between. Germline values: CDR1 LNHNV, CDR2 YYDKDF (reference sequence). The CDR3 spans 13 residues. CDR3 in DNA: TGTGCCACCAGCAAAGGGAATAGTCAGCCCCAGCATTTT. Protein sequence: CATSKGNSQPQHF.

The sample holds many counts of this clonotype. The chain couples TRBV30 to TRBJ2-2; perhaps TRBD2 as D (5 bases). The CDR3 totals 13 residues. V was shortened by 5 bases and J by 5 bases, with 12 bases between the two germline ends. Germline loops: CDR1 GTSNPN, CDR2 SVGIG (reference sequence). CDR3 nucleotide sequence: TGTGCCTGGGGCCTCAGAGGGACCGGGGAGCTGTTTTTT. Its translation: CAWGLRGTGELFF. Full variable domain (rest looked up from reference TRBV30 and TRBJ2-2): SQTIHQWPATLVQPVGSPLSLECTVEGTSNPNLYWYRQAAGRGLQLLFYSVGIGQISSEVPQNLSASRPQDRQFILSSKKLLLSDSGFYLCAWGLRGTGELFFGEGSRLTVL.

The sample holds many counts of this clonotype. V usage is TRBV7-9 and J usage is TRBJ2-1; 12 bases fit TRBD2. Trimming cost V 5 bases and J 9 bases; bases outside gene matches: 17. Germline values: CDR1 SEHNR, CDR2 FQNEAQ (reference sequence). The length of the CDR3 is 18 residues. As DNA, the CDR3 is TGTGCCAGCAGCCCTCCAGCGGGGCTAGCGGGAGGGCCAAGTGAGCAGTTCTTC. As protein: CASSPPAGLAGGPSEQFF.

This clonotype was counted many times. J is TRBJ2-3 and V is TRBV7-2; the match to TRBD2 covers 8 bases. CDR1 and CDR2 from the germline V gene are SGHTA and FQGNSA. V shed 0 bases and J 7 bases; nucleotides not matched to a gene: 9. The CDR3 is 16 residues long. The CDR3 DNA follows: TGTGCCAGCAGCTTAGCAACGAGCGGGAGTCAGAATACGCAGTATTTT. Its protein product is CASSLATSGSQNTQYF.

V gene TRBV2 combines with J gene TRBJ2-7, with 9 nucleotides matching TRBD2. Germline assignment: CDR1 SNHLY and CDR2 FYNNEI. This CDR3 has 16 residues. The junction had 10 bases not matched to a gene; V was cut back by 0 bases and J by 7 bases. The CDR3 reads CASSEAGGRALWEQYF. CDR3 bases: TGTGCCAGCAGTGAAGCGGGCGGGAGGGCCTTATGGGAGCAGTACTTC.

This clonotype occurred many times. The rearrangement uses TRBV20-1 and TRBJ1-1; D unresolved. V was shortened by 6 bases and J by 3 bases, with 11 bases between the two germline ends. The CDR3 loop spans 12 amino acids. Germline CDR1 and CDR2: DFQATT and SNEGSKA (reference sequence). The CDR3 DNA reads as TGCAGTGCCGATCCTATGGACACTGAAGCTTTCTTT. It specifies CSADPMDTEAFF.

This clonotype was detected once. J is TRBJ1-5 and V is TRBV6-1; tentative D call: TRBD1 (5 bases). The germline gives CDR1 MNHNS, CDR2 SASEGT. V lost 6 bases and J 0 bases, leaving 12 bases between the germline ends. This CDR3 region has 15 residues. The CDR3 DNA follows: TGTGCCAGCAGAACGGCAGGGCTTAGCAATCAGCCCCAGCATTTT. Protein sequence: CASRTAGLSNQPQHF.

This chain links TRBV12-3 or TRBV12-4 with TRBJ2-2; D is undetermined. Trimming shortened V by 1 base and J by 7 bases, and 7 bases separated the two germline ends. The CDR3 has 13 amino acids. The CDR3 DNA reads TGTGCCAGCAGTTTAGGGGCCCGCGGGGAGCTGTTTTTT. This codes for CASSLGARGELFF.

This clonotype was counted between two and nine times. This sequence joins TRBV27 and TRBJ1-5; no clear D gene. Trimming removed 6 bases at V and 6 bases at J, with 12 bases between. The CDR3 consists of 13 residues. CDR1 and CDR2 (germline): MNHEY, SMNVEV (reference sequence). CDR3 in amino acids: CASSPTAVQPQHF. CDR3 bases: TGTGCCAGCAGCCCCACCGCTGTTCAGCCCCAGCATTTT.

The rearrangement uses TRBV19 and TRBJ1-1; no clear D. Trimming cost V 1 base and J 5 bases, with 8 bases left between them. Germline V gene lookup returns CDR1 LNHDA and CDR2 SQIVND (reference sequence). The CDR3 length is 13 residues. The CDR3 sequence is CASSIGQATEAFF. In DNA, the CDR3 is TGTGCCAGTAGTATAGGGCAGGCGACTGAAGCTTTCTTT.

This clonotype was seen ten or more times. V gene TRBV7-2 combines with J gene TRBJ2-3; 7 nucleotides line up with TRBD2. J gave up 4 bases and V 0 bases, and 7 bases lay outside the gene matches. CDR1 SGHTA and CDR2 FQGNSA come from the germline V gene. This CDR3 comprises 16 residues. In nucleotides, the CDR3 is TGTGCCAGCAGCTTAGCGGGGTCTAGCGGACCAGATACGCAGTATTTT. Translating it yields CASSLAGSSGPDTQYF.

This clonotype was counted many times. V gene TRBV5-1 combines with J gene TRBJ2-1; tentatively, D is TRBD2 (8 bases). Germline loops: CDR1 SGHRS, CDR2 YFSETQ. V was shortened by 0 bases and J by 4 bases, with 20 bases between the two germline ends. The CDR3 is 18 amino acids. The CDR3 nucleotides are TGCGCCAGCAGCTTGGATCCAGGGGGTGCGGGAGGTTACAATGAGCAGTTCTTC. It encodes CASSLDPGGAGGYNEQFF.

Many counts were recorded for this clonotype. The chain uses TRBV6-1 and TRBJ1-1, with D uncertain. V lost 5 bases and J lost 4, with 11 bases in between. Germline V gene data show CDR1 as MNHNS and CDR2 as SASEGT. CDR3 length: 13 residues. CDR3 sequence reads: CASSSRTSTEAFF. As DNA, the CDR3 is TGTGCCAGCAGTTCCCGCACTAGCACTGAAGCTTTCTTT.

This clonotype has a handful of counts. The chain employs TRBV19 and TRBJ2-7; 7 bases are a match to TRBD1. V was clipped by 2 bases and J by 2 bases; unmatched bases: 3. CDR3 length: 14 amino acids. CDR1 LNHDA and CDR2 SQIVND come from the germline V gene (reference sequence). Here the CDR3 DNA reads TGTGCCAGTAGTATATTGGGACAGACCTACGAGCAGTACTTC. Protein sequence: CASSILGQTYEQYF.

This clonotype was picked up many times. This chain connects TRBV12-5 to TRBJ2-1, with TRBD1 identical over 8 bases. The CDR3 is 16 residues long. Germline CDR1 LGHNT, CDR2 FRNRAP. V dropped 7 bases and J dropped 10; count of bases not matched to a gene: 18. CDR3 region: CASALGWGQAREEQFF. CDR3 in DNA: TGTGCTAGTGCCCTCGGGTGGGGACAGGCCCGCGAGGAGCAGTTCTTC.